This T cell receptor beta chain stems from a study of regulatory T cells in long-lasting Graves disease listed by TCRdb under 2021. Context from the whole study: Antithyroid drugs had been taken for less than 3 months by newly diagnosed Graves' disease patients. The study was registered as a clinical trial and conducted in China. A total of 33 samples were covered by TCR sequencing, comprising approximately 13 persistent and some 20 newly diagnosed Graves' disease patients. This study used TCR sequencing and RNA sequencing of peripheral blood to compare persistent Graves' disease patients against newly diagnosed Graves' disease patients. Here is what the overall study found, with its caveats: TRBV28, TRBJ1-2 and TRBJ2-5 were preferentially used in persistent disease, while TRBV20-1 and TRBJ2-1 were favored in newly diagnosed disease. Patients with persistent disease shared more public clonotypes (around 2,500) than newly diagnosed patients did (966). Compared with newly diagnosed patients, patients with persistent Graves' disease had lower TCR Shannon entropy and fewer highly expanded clones, which suggests clonal expansion. Sequencing and analysis were restricted to the TCR beta chain. As a limitation, the authors acknowledged that the small sample size may reduce accuracy. Only peripheral blood was studied, because thyroid tissue, the primary lesion, was inaccessible.

The library was prepared using multiplex PCR. The instrument given in TCRdb is Illumina HiSeq 4000. To build TCR beta libraries, CDR3 regions were amplified by Arm-PCR using iRepertoire HTBI primers. Before sequencing, the PCR products underwent gel purification. Regarding the original processing steps: Gene usage analysis of CDR3 amino acid clonotypes used the approximately 62 TRBV and about 13 TRBJ segments found across samples. COPE and FqMerger were used to merge filtered high-quality paired reads into contigs. BLAST was used to align contigs to IMGT TRBV, TRBD and TRBJ reference genes, and CDR3 was defined according to IMGT. Any clonotype with a frequency above 0.1% was counted as a highly expanded clone. Shannon entropy was used to measure repertoire diversity, and the Gini coefficient was used to measure V-J evenness. Public clonotypes were defined as clonotypes shared by more than one individual. The public reads were reanalyzed by TCRdb: fastp trimming at Q25, MiXCR alignment, in-frame beta chains only. Entries are consolidated by CDR3 protein sequence, retaining the most common genes and DNA. It is TCRdb's table, rather than the study itself, that gives the V and J calls and clone size. The sample table records hundreds of thousands of distinct CDR3 sequences; about 14% of these occur just once. 8.5% to 10% of the sample comes from the top ten.

A word on this clonotype: It lacks a known antigen. No base quality values were provided; no much bigger clone lies one nucleotide off.

CDR1 and CDR2 (LNHDA, SQIVND) derive from the germline V gene (reference sequence). Inclusive of the bounding cysteine and phenylalanine, the CDR3 is 14 residues long. Kept here is only the CDR3 DNA, which spans 42 bases and is read in frame from base 1. V is reduced by 6 bases and J by 4 bases, leaving a spacing of 15 bases between them. The time point tag for this specimen amounts to: newly diagnosed GD, antithyroid drugs for less than 3 months. RNA was extracted from PBMCs in TRIzol for both TCR sequencing and RNA sequencing. The diagnosis of Graves' disease was made according to American Thyroid Association guidelines. Patients for the study were recruited at an endocrinology department in Xi'an, China. Each patient gave 9 to 10 milliliters of peripheral blood, collected in an EDTA anticoagulant tube. Ficoll Paque Plus density gradient separation was used to isolate PBMCs, and no additional T cell sorting was done. RNA quality was checked with an Agilent 2100 Bioanalyzer and agarose gel, and concentration with a NanoDrop 2000.

A further study also used this sample, focusing on T cells in Graves' hyperthyroidism and ophthalmopathy. The other study reports the following: Graves' hyperthyroidism was defined as stable when no progression to ophthalmopathy occurred over 18 months of follow-up. Hyperthyroidism patients were newly diagnosed, had a disease duration of under 2 months, and were aged 18 to 65 years. The study excluded patients with uncontrolled infections, other autoimmune diseases, pregnancy or lactation. Diagnoses were established on the basis of clinical symptoms, serum thyroxine and TRAb, thyroid ultrasound, and orbital computed tomography. The TCR CDR3 was subjected to a first round of RT-PCR using the HTBI primer set and the Qiagen OneStep RT-PCR kit. Most expanded thyroid clonotypes (frequency above 0.001) were also detected in blood, suggesting blood repertoires may reflect thyroid immune responses. In cross-validation, a model built on a 13 V-J signature told ophthalmopathy apart from stable hyperthyroidism with about 90% sensitivity and approximately 81% specificity, and in testing the same model reached 80%/75%. During validation, the model predicted progression to ophthalmopathy a median of about 5.9 months ahead of onset, with around 70% sensitivity and around 73% specificity. A discovery cohort of about a hundred patients, approximately 45 with Graves' ophthalmopathy and more than 55 with stable Graves' hyperthyroidism, was used to find distinguishing TCR V-J signatures. Prospective prediction of ophthalmopathy was tested in an independent validation cohort of 18 to 20 hyperthyroidism patients and some 17 patients who later progressed to ophthalmopathy. The 90 or so discovery patients were randomly split 7:3 into training and test sets. In addition, the study compared T-cell repertoires in thyroid tissue and in blood from a handful of Graves' hyperthyroidism patients. After sampling, hyperthyroidism patients received methimazole starting at 30 mg daily, and ophthalmopathy patients received high-dose intravenous methylprednisolone. Libraries were constructed in a second round of multiplex PCR, after which size selection and purification were carried out. Paired-end sequencing of the libraries was performed with 100 bp reads on an Illumina HiSeq2000. Raw data were processed with SOAPnuke, discarding reads with adapters, uncalled bases, mean Phred below 15, or no exact constant-primer or identifier match. COPE v1.2.5 was used to merge the high-quality paired reads, and each unique nucleotide sequence was defined as a clonotype. MiTCR v1.1 was used to align the clonotypes against IMGT TRBV, TRBD and TRBJ reference segments. The analysis included only V-J combinations with a frequency above 0.0001, which together covered around 99% of the repertoires. A TCS score was defined as the ratio between F50 (clonal expansion) and ExV (chaos), using BLOSUM62-based TCRdist between CDR3 peptides within each V-J. Welch's t-statistics and random forest reduced around 520 V-J features to fewer than 15, which were used in a naive Bayes classifier (R e1071). No statistical method was used to fix the sample size in advance, and group allocation was not hidden from the investigators. TCR Vbeta CDR3 sequencing of 135 peripheral blood samples (roughly 43 ophthalmopathy, 75 hyperthyroidism and 17 progressor patients) is reported in the paper.

Here the sequenced sample was peripheral blood mononuclear cells (PBMCs), taken at new diagnosis, from a patient treated with antithyroid drugs. This receptor chain uses TRBV19 and TRBJ1-1, with an unclear D gene assignment. The TCR sequence derives from a man younger than 45 with Graves disease. Donor details come from another sample of the same person, matched by shared clones. The CDR3 amino acid sequence is: CASRFQELSTEAFF. The bases read TGTGCCAGTAGGTTCCAGGAACTTAGCACTGAAGCTTTCTTT.